This entry lists 13 T cell receptor beta chains sequenced from one sample in a study of radiation and T cells in renal cell carcinoma. Profiled with immunoSEQ multiplex PCR; TCRdb holds only in-frame clones, not every one. The sample holds some 8,800 clones, less than 80% seen once. Regarding treatment: treatment-naive control, cytoreductive nephrectomy. The specimen was tumor tissue, collected from a patient whose treatment was nephrectomy without radiotherapy. The receptor set was obtained from a man in his sixties with renal cell carcinoma.

The chain is built from TRBV6-5 and TRBJ2-7; 7 bases match TRBD1. The CDR3 has 13 residues. Trimming took 9 bases from V and 2 from J; bases not matched to a gene: 7. Germline loops: CDR1 MNHEY, CDR2 SVGAGI. For the CDR3, the DNA is TGTGCCAGTGCTCCCGGGACAGCCTACGAGCAGTACTTC. Protein product: CASAPGTAYEQYF.

In DNA, the CDR3 is TGCGCCAGCAGTCCACGGGGAGACAGGACCTACGAGCAGTACTTC. As protein: CASSPRGDRTYEQYF. V and J are TRBV5-1 and TRBJ2-7, with D perhaps matching TRBD1 (6 bases). Germline CDR1 reads SGHRS; CDR2 reads YFSETQ. CDR3 length equals 15 residues. Trimming pared 5 bases from V and 2 bases from J, leaving 17 bases between. Filled out from reference TRBV5-1 and TRBJ2-7, the complete variable domain reads KAGVTQTPRYLIKTRGQQVTLSCSPISGHRSVSWYQQTPGQGLQFLFEYFSETQRNKGNFPGRFSGRQFSNSRSEMNVSTLELGDSALYLCASSPRGDRTYEQYFGPGTRLTVT.

This clone was recorded only once. The rearrangement uses TRBV18 and TRBJ2-2, with a tentative D call TRBD1 (6 bases). Looked up from germline, CDR1 is KGHSH and CDR2 is LQKENI. The CDR3 loop spans 15 amino acids. V was clipped by 3 bases and J by 3 bases, with 11 bases between them. CDR3 DNA sequence: TGTGCCAGCTCACCGACAGGCTTTGACACCGGGGAGCTGTTTTTT. It is translated as CASSPTGFDTGELFF.

V gene TRBV2 combines with J gene TRBJ1-4; D unresolved. CDR3 length equals 12 residues. The V and J ends lost 6 bases and 5 bases respectively, with 7 bases between them. CDR1 is SNHLY and CDR2 is FYNNEI in the germline V gene. The CDR3 loop is CASRENNEKLFF. CDR3 in DNA: TGTGCCAGCAGGGAAAACAATGAAAAACTGTTTTTT.

The gene calls are TRBV30 and TRBJ2-5, with 7 bases matching TRBD2. This CDR3 contains 11 residues. The V gene's germline CDR1 is GTSNPN and CDR2 SVGIG (reference sequence). V shed 4 bases and J 5 bases; nucleotides not matched to a gene: 1. The CDR3, as DNA: TGTGCCTGGACCGGGGGGGAGACCCAGTACTTC. Encoded protein: CAWTGGETQYF.

There are a few counts of this clone. The chain employs TRBV20-1 and TRBJ1-1; no definite D call. Germline-derived CDR1 and CDR2 are DFQATT and SNEGSKA (reference sequence). V shed 6 bases and J shed 4 bases, with 6 bases lying between them. The CDR3 contains 10 residues. In nucleotides, the CDR3 is TGCAGTGCGTGGACCACTGAAGCTTTCTTT. It is translated as CSAWTTEAFF.

The CDR3 is CASSRTGARYYEQYF. CDR3 nucleotide sequence: TGTGCCAGCAGCAGGACAGGGGCGAGATACTACGAGCAGTACTTC. The V gene is TRBV7-2, the J gene TRBJ2-5; TRBD1 matches 9 bases. TRBJ2-7 explains the end of the DNA better; the J call may be wrong. CDR1 is SGHTA and CDR2 is FQGNSA in the germline V gene. The CDR3 runs to 15 residues.

The CDR3: CASLRQGVRDEQFF. CDR3 sequence (DNA): TGTGCCAGCTTGCGCCAGGGGGTAAGGGATGAGCAGTTCTTC. V usage is TRBV7-3 and J usage is TRBJ2-1; 7 positions agree with TRBD1. Germline V lookup: CDR1 SGHTA, CDR2 FQGTGA. The CDR3 runs to 14 residues. Germline trimming cut 8 bases from V and 8 bases from J; bases unmatched to any gene: 12.

V gene TRBV27 combines with J gene TRBJ2-7; maybe TRBD1 (5 bases). The CDR3 loop spans 13 amino acids. The V and J ends lost 6 bases and 0 bases respectively, with 9 bases between them. Germline V gene lookup returns CDR1 MNHEY and CDR2 SMNVEV (reference sequence). CDR3 in amino acids: CASRLRDSYEQYF. The CDR3 region has the DNA TGTGCCAGCAGGCTCAGGGACTCCTACGAGCAGTACTTC.

The gene calls are TRBV2 and TRBJ1-2; possibly TRBD1 for D (5 bases). In germline, CDR1 is SNHLY, CDR2 FYNNEI. Trimming stripped 4 bases from V and 4 bases from J, with 10 bases between. CDR3 length: 13 amino acids. The CDR3 is CASSASQGYGYTF. CDR3 bases: TGTGCCAGCAGTGCGAGCCAGGGCTATGGCTACACCTTC.

J is TRBJ2-7 and V is TRBV9; 7 nucleotides match TRBD1. The CDR3 runs 14 residues. Germline values: CDR1 SGDLS, CDR2 YYNGEE. Trimming removed 0 bases from V and 5 bases from J; junction bases left unmatched: 5. This CDR3 reads CASSVGQGRDEQYF. The CDR3 DNA follows: TGTGCCAGCAGCGTAGGACAGGGACGGGACGAGCAGTACTTC.

This rearrangement joins TRBV5-1 to TRBJ1-1; no definite D call. The CDR3 runs to 13 residues. V was trimmed by 0 bases and J by 6 bases, leaving 9 bases between them. Germline V gene sequence: CDR1 SGHRS, CDR2 YFSETQ. CDR3: CASSLEFGAEAFF. As DNA, the CDR3 is TGCGCCAGCAGCTTGGAATTCGGGGCTGAAGCTTTCTTT.

This clone was seen a few times. The rearrangement links TRBV7-9 to TRBJ1-4, with D tentatively TRBD1 (5 bases). This CDR3 comprises 14 residues. Germline V gene data show CDR1 as SEHNR and CDR2 as FQNEAQ (reference sequence). V was clipped by 1 base and J by 8 bases, with 11 bases between them. The CDR3 DNA follows: TGTGCCAGCAGCTTAGACAGGAGAGTGGAAAAACTGTTTTTT. Translating it yields CASSLDRRVEKLFF.